This paragraph covers one T cell receptor beta chain sequence. Looked up from germline, CDR1 is SGHRS and CDR2 is YFSETQ. This CDR3 is 14 amino acids long. The V gene lost 6 bases and the J gene lost 4 bases, with 16 bases spanning the gap. The data were taken from a study of neoadjuvant anti-PD-1 for oral cavity cancer. The data were produced by immunoSEQ multiplex PCR, yet TCRdb's version contains in-frame clones alone and is incomplete. The sample shows around 10,000 clones, 55% to 65% of them seen only once. Time point indicated: after neoadjuvant nivolumab, at surgical resection. The patients had HPV-negative, locally advanced oral cavity squamous cell carcinoma.

This clonotype originated in a person between 40 and 80 years old with oral cavity squamous cell carcinoma. The sequenced sample was tumor tissue, obtained after nivolumab (anti-PD-1) treatment. The rearrangement links TRBV5-1 to TRBJ2-5; D is possibly TRBD2 (7 bases). The CDR3 DNA is TGCGCCAGCACCAACAGGGAGGGGATAGAGACCCAGTACTTC. This gives the protein CASTNREGIETQYF.